The clone carrying this T cell receptor (beta chain) appeared a few times. Its antigen is currently unknown. The PCR contained 60 Vbeta and 13 Jbeta primers. Profiled with immunoSEQ multiplex PCR; TCRdb holds only in-frame clones, not every one. The sample comprises more than 80,000 clones, less than 85% of which are singletons, and 4% to 5% rests with the top ten. The data stem from a study of cytomegalovirus exposure and HLA in healthy donors. Study-wide results and caveats: Being productive about 90% or about 30% of the time was typical of most TCR beta V segments in an earlier analysis. Based on reports, TCR beta sequences accurately predicted HLA-A and HLA-B alleles for most subjects. Follow-up analysis seemed to connect common viral pathogens with several of the most significant clusters identified.

Germline V gene data show CDR1 as SEHNR and CDR2 as FQNEAQ (reference sequence). V shed 1 base and J 3 bases; nucleotides not matched to a gene: 2. CDR3 size: 15 residues. Although they were nominally healthy when sampled, donors likely had unrecorded immune exposures. This chain connects TRBV7-9 to TRBJ1-4; 7 positions match TRBD1. This TCR came from a man aged 60-69 years in good health and CMV-seronegative. The specimen sequenced was PBMCs. The CDR3 reads CASSLVGTANEKLFF. The CDR3 region has the DNA TGTGCCAGCAGCTTAGTGGGGACAGCTAATGAAAAACTGTTTTTT. Looking up the rest from reference TRBV7-9 and TRBJ1-4 gives the full variable domain: DTGVSQNPRHKITKRGQNVTFRCDPISEHNRLYWYRQTLGQGPEFLTYFQNEAQLEKSRLLSDRFSAERPKGSFSTLEIQRTEQGDSAMYLCASSLVGTANEKLFFGSGTQLSVL.